The rows below give T cell receptor beta chains drawn from one sample of a study of T cell responses to AZD1222 COVID-19 vaccine. The data were produced by immunoSEQ multiplex PCR, yet TCRdb's version contains in-frame clones alone and is incomplete. The sample holds about 140,000 clones, approximately 85% seen once. The sample consisted of peripheral blood, taken 28 days after the second dose of the MenACWY control vaccine. The receptors were sampled from an adult who received the MenACWY meningococcal vaccine as a control. CDR3s include the opening cysteine and the closing phenylalanine or tryptophan. D genes are given only for firm matches.

D gene,V gene,J gene,CDR3 protein,CDR3 DNA
-,TRBV11-3,TRBJ2-2,CASSSQTQRWGRGTGELFF,TGTGCCAGCAGCTCGCAAACACAGAGATGGGGCAGGGGAACCGGGGAGCTGTTTTTT
-,TRBV11-2,TRBJ1-2,CASSLIPDQGYTF,TGTGCCAGCAGCTTAATCCCCGATCAGGGCTACACCTTC
TRBD1,TRBV24-1,TRBJ2-1,CATSDPGQVNNEQFF,TGTGCCACCAGTGACCCGGGACAGGTTAACAATGAGCAGTTCTTC
TRBD1,TRBV27,TRBJ1-1,CASSYRGLGTEAFF,TGTGCCAGCAGTTACAGGGGGCTGGGCACTGAAGCTTTCTTT
TRBD2,TRBV3-1/TRBV3-2,TRBJ2-7,CASSQGLAEDF,TGTGCCAGCAGCCAGGGACTAGCGGAGGACTTC
-,TRBV5-4,TRBJ2-5,CASSFYWGETQYF,TGTGCCAGCAGCTTTTATTGGGGAGAGACCCAGTACTTC
-,TRBV2,TRBJ1-4,CASSEARGTNEKLFF,TGTGCCAGCAGTGAAGCGAGGGGAACTAATGAAAAACTGTTTTTT
-,TRBV5-1,TRBJ1-2,CASSPGQLHGYTF,TGCGCCAGCAGCCCAGGACAGCTTCATGGCTACACCTTC
-,TRBV6-5,TRBJ1-2,CASTQGTARTYGYTF,TGTGCCAGCACTCAGGGGACGGCTCGAACTTATGGCTACACCTTC
-,TRBV5-4,TRBJ1-3,CASSLGGVGNTIYF,TGTGCCAGCAGCTTGGGGGGAGTCGGAAACACCATATATTTT
TRBD2,TRBV7-7,TRBJ2-1,CASSAQGLAGANEQFF,TGTGCTAGCAGCGCCCAGGGGCTAGCGGGAGCCAATGAGCAGTTCTTC